These 20 T cell receptor beta chains originate from one sample sequenced in a study of tissue T cells after allogeneic stem cell transplantation. Some clones are missing from TCRdb's copy, which holds only in-frame ones; the method was immunoSEQ multiplex PCR. The table includes 600 to 950 clones, 55% to 75% detected once. The sample consisted of liver tissue, taken at autopsy. These receptors all stem from an older male patient with steroid-refractory graft-versus-host disease after an allogeneic stem cell transplant. These T cells may partly come from the graft donor.

V is TRBV6-5 and J is TRBJ2-7; TRBD2 might be the D (5 bases). V lost 6 bases to trimming and J lost 4 bases, with 19 bases between them. Looked up from germline, CDR1 is MNHEY and CDR2 is SVGAGI. The length of the CDR3 is 15 residues. The CDR3, as DNA: TGTGCCAGCAGCCTAGATTCCGGGATGGTATACGAGCAGTACTTC. This sequence encodes CASSLDSGMVYEQYF.

This chain connects TRBV4-3 to TRBJ1-1; D gene uncertain. In germline, CDR1 is LGHNA, CDR2 YSLEER. Trimming removed 4 bases from V and 6 bases from J, with 9 bases in between. This CDR3 is built from 12 residues. CDR3 DNA sequence: TGCGCCAGCAGCCCTACGGGTGCTGAAGCTTTCTTT. Protein: CASSPTGAEAFF.

By proportion, this clone is hyperexpanded. This chain joins TRBV5-6 and TRBJ2-5; 8 bases align to TRBD2. In germline, CDR1 is SGHDT, CDR2 YYEEEE. This CDR3 contains 15 residues. Trimming took 0 bases from V and 4 from J; bases not matched to a gene: 5. In DNA form, the CDR3 reads TGTGCCAGCAGCTTGGGGGCCGGGGGGGGAGAGACCCAGTACTTC. The encoded protein is CASSLGAGGGETQYF.

This rearrangement joins TRBV11-1 to TRBJ2-1; D might be TRBD1 (7 bases). Trimming stripped 5 bases from V and 6 bases from J, with 17 bases between. The CDR3 contains 15 residues. Germline V gene data show CDR1 as SGHAT and CDR2 as FQDESV (reference sequence). The CDR3 DNA is TGTGCCAGCAGCCCCGACAGGGCGGGGATCAATGAGCAGTTCTTC. This sequence encodes CASSPDRAGINEQFF. Full variable domain (outside the CDR3, taken from reference TRBV11-1 and TRBJ2-1): EAEVAQSPRYKITEKSQAVAFWCDPISGHATLYWYRQILGQGPELLVQFQDESVVDDSQLPKDRFSAERLKGVDSTLKIQPAELGDSAMYLCASSPDRAGINEQFFGPGTRLTVL.

A few counts support this clone. The chain uses TRBV5-1 and TRBJ2-2; D is possibly TRBD1 (6 bases). Trimming removed 2 bases from V and 8 bases from J, with 10 bases in between. This CDR3 comprises 13 residues. Germline CDR1 and CDR2: SGHRS and YFSETQ. Written as DNA, the CDR3 is TGCGCCAGCAGCTTCGGACAGCCGGGGGAGCTGTTTTTT. Amino acids: CASSFGQPGELFF.

The chain carries TRBV10-3 and TRBJ2-5, with D perhaps assigned TRBD1 or TRBD2 (5 bases each). V was clipped by 3 bases and J by 4 bases, with 15 bases between them. Germline CDR1 ENHRY, CDR2 SYGVKD. The CDR3 is made up of 15 amino acids. The DNA of the CDR3 is TGTGCCATCAGTGACGGGGACCGGGGTGGAGAGACCCAGTACTTC. It specifies CAISDGDRGGETQYF.

The chain links TRBV5-8 to TRBJ2-5, with TRBD2 as a possible D gene (5 bases). V was cut by 4 bases and J by 2 bases, with 12 bases left in between. Germline V gene data show CDR1 as SGHTS and CDR2 as YDEGEE. CDR3 length: 14 amino acids. The CDR3 spells CASSTRRGQETQYF. Here the CDR3 DNA reads TGTGCCAGCAGCACAAGACGGGGACAAGAGACCCAGTACTTC.

The gene calls are TRBV5-6 and TRBJ2-5, with TRBD2 matching 8 bases. This CDR3 contains 15 residues. Germline assignment: CDR1 SGHDT and CDR2 YYEEEE. V dropped 7 bases and J dropped 4; count of bases not matched to a gene: 12. The CDR3 DNA follows: TGTGCCAGCCGCGTGGGGGCCGGGGGGGGAGAGACCCAGTACTTC. Translating it yields CASRVGAGGGETQYF.

This sequence joins TRBV19 and TRBJ1-5; a weak D match, TRBD1 (5 bases). The CDR3 runs to 15 residues. The ends were cut back, 7 bases at V and 2 bases at J, with 15 bases in the middle. The germline CDR1 and CDR2 sequences are LNHDA and SQIVND (reference sequence). CDR3 residues: CASTLRRGGNQPQHF. CDR3 nucleotides: TGTGCCAGTACCCTCCGAAGGGGTGGCAATCAGCCCCAGCATTTT.

This clone appeared a few times. The V call is TRBV2, the J call TRBJ1-5; D not certain. This CDR3 spans 15 amino acids. V was trimmed by 3 bases and J by 3 bases, leaving 12 bases between them. Germline-derived CDR1 and CDR2 are SNHLY and FYNNEI. The CDR3 region has the DNA TGTGCCAGCAGTGAGTACGGGCAGGTCAATCAGCCCCAGCATTTT. Translating it yields CASSEYGQVNQPQHF.

V and J are TRBV3-1 (or the pseudogene TRBV3-2) and TRBJ1-2; D remains unclear. This CDR3 region has 11 residues. Trimming left V 1 base short and J 4 bases short, with 1 base between. Germline V CDR1 and CDR2: LGHDT, YNNKEL (reference sequence). CDR3 in DNA: TGTGCCAGCAGCCAAGCCTATGGCTACACCTTC. Its protein product is CASSQAYGYTF.

The chain carries TRBV3-1 (or the pseudogene TRBV3-2) and TRBJ2-4; D may be TRBD2 (5 bases). V was trimmed by 1 base and J by 7 bases, leaving 20 bases between them. This CDR3 has 17 amino acids. Germline V gives CDR1 LGHDT, CDR2 YNNKEL (reference sequence). CDR3 protein: CASSQAIATSMYNIQYF. The CDR3 DNA reads as TGTGCCAGCAGCCAAGCGATAGCTACTAGTATGTATAACATTCAGTACTTC.

In this sample, this clone is large. Additional DNA sequences in this sample encode the identical CDR3. The chain uses TRBV11-2 and TRBJ2-5; D remains unclear. V lost 0 bases and J lost 4, with 3 bases in between. Germline V gene data show CDR1 as SGHAT and CDR2 as FQNNGV. CDR3 size: 12 residues. CDR3 coding DNA: TGTGCCAGCAGCTTAGAAGCAGAGACCCAGTACTTC. This encodes CASSLEAETQYF.

The chain carries TRBV7-3 and TRBJ2-1; 11 bases map to TRBD2. V lost 5 bases and J lost 4; bases outside the gene matches: 4. Germline V gene lookup returns CDR1 SGHTA and CDR2 FQGTGA. This CDR3 is built from 15 residues. CDR3 amino acids: CASSLGTSGYNEQFF. CDR3 nucleotide sequence: TGTGCCAGCAGCCTCGGGACTAGCGGTTACAATGAGCAGTTCTTC.

A remark on this clone: The junction shows a germline mismatch at one end, possibly a read error. The V gene is TRBV15, the J gene TRBJ2-2; 12 bases match TRBD2. Germline CDR1 and CDR2: LNHNV and YYDKDF (reference sequence). The CDR3 is made up of 17 amino acids. CDR3 in DNA: TGCGCCACCAGCAGATCTAGCGGGGGGGAGGGGACCGGGGAGCTGTTTTTT. This gives the protein CATSRSSGGEGTGELFF.

The rearrangement uses TRBV27 and TRBJ1-6, with D unresolved. The CDR3 has 13 residues. V was pared by 3 bases and J by 9 bases, with 9 bases between. Germline CDR1 and CDR2: MNHEY and SMNVEV (reference sequence). Written as DNA, the CDR3 is TGTGCCAGCAGTTTGGATTTTGGTTCACCCCTCCACTTT. It specifies CASSLDFGSPLHF.

This chain uses TRBV12-3 or TRBV12-4 with TRBJ1-1; D call uncertain. Between the trimmed V and J ends, which lost 5 bases and 3 bases, there was a span of 10 bases. This CDR3 has 13 amino acids. The CDR3 DNA follows: TGTGCCAGCAGTGCCGGAGGGTACACTGAAGCTTTCTTT. This translates into CASSAGGYTEAFF.

V gene TRBV6-5 combines with J gene TRBJ2-1, with D possibly being TRBD1 (6 bases). The CDR3 spans 13 residues. Trimming took off 6 bases at V and 9 bases at J, with 15 bases between the two ends. Germline assignment: CDR1 MNHEY and CDR2 SVGAGI. The CDR3 loop is CASRRDTRGEQFF. The CDR3, as DNA: TGTGCCAGCAGAAGGGACACCCGGGGTGAGCAGTTCTTC.

V usage is TRBV6-1 and J usage is TRBJ1-4; 7 nucleotides line up with TRBD1. Trimming at V came to 3 bases and at J to 0 bases, leaving 7 bases not matched to a gene. The CDR3 spans 17 residues. The germline V gene encodes CDR1 MNHNS and CDR2 SASEGT. CDR3: CASSDRQGIATNEKLFF. DNA for the CDR3: TGTGCCAGCAGTGACCGACAGGGAATAGCAACTAATGAAAAACTGTTTTTT.

This clone is large by share. The gene calls are TRBV4-3 and TRBJ1-1; unclear D gene. Germline-derived CDR1 and CDR2 are LGHNA and YSLEER. The length of the CDR3 is 16 residues. V was clipped by 1 base and J by 4 bases, with 16 bases between them. The CDR3 DNA is TGCGCCAGCAGCCAAGTGGTTGGGGTATTAGGCACTGAAGCTTTCTTT. This codes for CASSQVVGVLGTEAFF.